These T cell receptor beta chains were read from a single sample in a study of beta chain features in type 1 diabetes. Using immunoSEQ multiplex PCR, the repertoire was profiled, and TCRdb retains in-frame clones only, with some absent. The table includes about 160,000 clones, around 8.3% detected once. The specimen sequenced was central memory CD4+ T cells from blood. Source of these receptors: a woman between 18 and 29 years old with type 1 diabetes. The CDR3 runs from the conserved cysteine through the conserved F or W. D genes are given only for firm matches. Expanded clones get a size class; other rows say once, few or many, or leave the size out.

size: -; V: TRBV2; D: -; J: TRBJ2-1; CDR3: CASSKERALIYNEQFF; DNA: TGTGCCAGCAGTAAAGAGAGGGCCCTAATTTACAATGAGCAGTTCTTC
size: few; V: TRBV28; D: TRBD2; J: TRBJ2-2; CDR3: CASSEAGGTGELFF; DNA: TGTGCCAGCAGTGAGGCGGGAGGGACCGGGGAGCTGTTTTTT
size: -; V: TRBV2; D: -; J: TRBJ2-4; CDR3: CASSDEGKNIQYF; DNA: TGTGCCAGCAGTGACGAGGGCAAAAACATTCAGTACTTC
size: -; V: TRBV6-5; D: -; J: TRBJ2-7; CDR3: CASQKGRGYEQYF; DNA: TGTGCCAGCCAAAAGGGCAGGGGCTACGAGCAGTACTTC
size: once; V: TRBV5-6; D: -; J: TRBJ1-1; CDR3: CASRTDINTEAFF; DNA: TGTGCCAGCAGAACGGACATAAACACTGAAGCTTTCTTT
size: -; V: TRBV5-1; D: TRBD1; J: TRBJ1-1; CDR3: CASSLAIPWTGGRGENTEAFF; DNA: TGCGCCAGCAGCTTGGCCATACCGTGGACAGGGGGCCGTGGGGAGAACACTGAAGCTTTCTTT
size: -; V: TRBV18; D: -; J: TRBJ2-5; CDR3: CASSSDQGPETQYF; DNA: TGTGCCAGCTCATCCGACCAGGGGCCGGAGACCCAGTACTTC
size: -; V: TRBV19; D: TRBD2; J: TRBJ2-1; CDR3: CASRSGTSIDEQFF; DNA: TGTGCCAGTCGATCCGGGACTAGCATAGATGAGCAGTTCTTC
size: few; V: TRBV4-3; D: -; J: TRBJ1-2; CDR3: CASSQAGALTRGYTF; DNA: TGCGCCAGCAGCCAGGCGGGGGCCCTCACTAGGGGCTACACCTTC
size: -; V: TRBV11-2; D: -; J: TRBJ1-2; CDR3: CASSPTGYGYTF; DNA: TGTGCCAGCAGCCCAACGGGGTATGGCTACACCTTC
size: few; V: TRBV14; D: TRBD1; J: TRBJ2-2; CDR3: CASSQRTGAGTGELFF; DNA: TGTGCCAGCAGCCAACGGACAGGGGCCGGGACCGGGGAGCTGTTTTTT
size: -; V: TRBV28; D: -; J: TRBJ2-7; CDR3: CASRAPGTGAYEQYF; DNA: TGTGCCAGCAGGGCTCCGGGGACTGGAGCCTACGAGCAGTACTTC
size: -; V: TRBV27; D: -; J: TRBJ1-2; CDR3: CASRVRGGTYGYTF; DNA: TGTGCCAGCAGAGTCCGGGGGGGAACCTATGGCTACACCTTC
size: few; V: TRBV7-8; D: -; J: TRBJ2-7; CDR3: CASSLAVAPPSF; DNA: TGTGCCAGCAGCTTAGCGGTAGCTCCGCCGTCCTTC
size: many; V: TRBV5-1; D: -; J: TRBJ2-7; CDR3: CASSLVSSYEQYF; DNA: TGCGCCAGCAGCTTGGTGAGCTCCTACGAGCAGTACTTC
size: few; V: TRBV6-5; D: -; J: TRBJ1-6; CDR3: CASSYSGGDNSPLHF; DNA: TGTGCCAGCAGTTACTCGGGAGGGGATAATTCACCCCTCCACTTT
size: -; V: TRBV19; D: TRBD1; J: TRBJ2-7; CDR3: CASSPGQSSYEQYF; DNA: TGTGCCAGTAGCCCGGGACAGAGCTCCTACGAGCAGTACTTC
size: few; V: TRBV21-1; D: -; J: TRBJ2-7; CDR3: CASSSYGQYF; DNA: TGTGCCAGCAGCTCCTATGGGCAGTACTTC
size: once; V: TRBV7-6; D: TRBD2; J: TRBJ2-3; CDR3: CASSLMASGSSDTQYF; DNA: TGTGCCAGCAGCTTGATGGCTAGCGGGAGTTCAGATACGCAGTATTTT
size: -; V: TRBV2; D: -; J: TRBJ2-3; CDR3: CASSEDRSFTDTQYF; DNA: TGTGCCAGCAGTGAGGACAGATCCTTCACAGATACGCAGTATTTT
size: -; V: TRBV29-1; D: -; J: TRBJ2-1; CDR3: CSVRRANEQFF; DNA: TGCAGCGTCCGGCGGGCGAATGAGCAGTTCTTC
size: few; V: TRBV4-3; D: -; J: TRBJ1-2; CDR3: CASSQDQARVDGYTF; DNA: TGCGCCAGCAGCCAAGATCAGGCCAGGGTGGATGGCTACACCTTC
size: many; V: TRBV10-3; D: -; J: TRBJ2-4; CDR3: CATGGVLAKNIQYF; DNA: TGTGCCACAGGAGGGGTACTAGCCAAAAACATTCAGTACTTC
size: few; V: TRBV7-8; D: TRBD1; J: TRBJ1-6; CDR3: CASSLAGQGQRNSPLHF; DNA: TGTGCCAGCAGCTTAGCTGGACAGGGGCAGCGAAATTCACCCCTCCACTTT
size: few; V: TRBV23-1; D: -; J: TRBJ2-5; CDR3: CASSREQRAQYF; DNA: TGCGCCAGCAGTCGTGAACAGCGGGCCCAGTACTTC